This entry concerns a single T cell receptor (beta chain). The antigen is not known. This entry comes from a study of OX40 agonist ivuxolimab in advanced cancers. Unmatched junction bases numbered 6, after V lost 3 bases and J lost 8 bases. The CDR3 contains 13 residues. CDR1 and CDR2 from the germline V gene are SGHTA and FQGNSA. Clones were read by immunoSEQ multiplex PCR, and TCRdb kept only the in-frame ones, dropping some. The sample includes about 35,000 clones, 80% to 95% of them seen just once. Study-wide findings and caveats: Mean expanded clone counts were higher in CD8+ than CD4+ T cells.

The sample was CD4+ or CD8+ T cells sorted from blood, taken in a trial of the OX40 agonist ivuxolimab. This TCR was sampled from an adult with an advanced solid tumor such as melanoma, head and neck, liver or kidney cancer. The chain combines TRBV7-2 with TRBJ1-1; 7 bases map to TRBD1. CDR3 in DNA: TGTGCCAGCAGCTTCGACAGGGAAACCGAAGCTTTCTTT. As protein: CASSFDRETEAFF.